This T cell receptor (beta chain) originates from a study of T-cell reconstitution after alpha-beta-depleted transplantation in children. In this sample, this clonotype turned up many times. A TCRbeta library incorporating unique molecular identifiers was prepared. TCRdb ran MiXCR on the PCR reads and lists one entry per CDR3 protein. The repertoire holds around 580,000 distinct CDR3 sequences, with more than 20% as singletons. V trimming: 5 bases; J trimming: 2 bases; junction bases outside the gene matches: 16. This CDR3 region has 18 residues. CDR1 and CDR2 (germline): MNHEY, SVGAGI. The sequence derives from a boy younger than two who had a stem cell transplant for acute myeloid leukemia, so the T cells may come from the graft donor. This chain connects TRBV6-5 to TRBJ2-3, with 7 bases aligning to TRBD1. The source material was PBMCs, mostly from graft donor cells, sampled 360 days after TCRalphabeta/CD19-depleted stem cell transplant. In nucleotides, the CDR3 is TGTGCCAGCAGTCTAACACTGCAACAGGGGTCCCTCACAGATACGCAGTATTTT. This translates into CASSLTLQQGSLTDTQYF.